These 4 T cell receptor beta chains were sequenced from one sample in a study of T cell changes during pregnancy in multiple sclerosis. Sequencing was performed with immunoSEQ multiplex PCR; in TCRdb, only in-frame clones are kept and a portion is missing. This sample has more than 45,000 clones, with around 93% found just once. This specimen was CD4+ T cells from peripheral blood mononuclear cells, taken after pregnancy. These receptors originate from a female donor with multiple sclerosis, enrolled in a pregnancy study.

V and J are TRBV10-3 and TRBJ2-7, with 9 positions matching TRBD1. The germline CDR1 and CDR2 sequences are ENHRY and SYGVKD. The trim removed 2 bases at V and 2 bases at J, leaving 7 bases unmatched. The CDR3 runs to 16 residues. CDR3 in DNA: TGTGCCATCAGTGAGGGGGGGACAGGGTTCGCCTACGAGCAGTACTTC. Amino acid sequence: CAISEGGTGFAYEQYF.

The chain recombines TRBV9 with TRBJ1-3; D remains ambiguous. Germline V gives CDR1 SGDLS, CDR2 YYNGEE. The CDR3 runs to 17 residues. The ends were cut back, 3 bases at V and 2 bases at J, with 18 bases in the middle. CDR3 in amino acids: CASSAQTQLSTGNTIYF. As DNA, the CDR3 is TGTGCCAGCAGCGCCCAGACACAGTTATCAACTGGAAACACCATATATTTT.

The chain carries TRBV25-1 and TRBJ1-4; D is perhaps TRBD1 (5 bases). The V end was cut by 2 bases, the J end by 7 bases, with 11 bases between. Germline CDR1 MGHDK, CDR2 SYGVNS. The CDR3 covers 14 residues. CDR3 loop: CASSEVRAGEKLFF. The CDR3 DNA is TGTGCCAGCAGTGAAGTCAGGGCAGGTGAAAAACTGTTTTTT.

The chain joins TRBV6-5 to TRBJ2-4; D gene ambiguous. CDR3 length: 16 residues. Trimming stripped 0 bases from V and 0 bases from J, with 9 bases between. The germline V gene encodes CDR1 MNHEY and CDR2 SVGAGI. CDR3 nucleotides: TGTGCCAGCAGTTACTCGCCCAGACTAGCCAAAAACATTCAGTACTTC. Translation gives CASSYSPRLAKNIQYF.